The rows below give T cell receptor beta chains drawn from one sample of a study of CDR3 diversity in severe acne. A single record per CDR3 protein comes from TCRdb applying MiXCR to the PCR reads. Found here are over 100,000 distinct CDR3 sequences, roughly 51% of them singletons; the top ten hold roughly an eighth. Material: blood. These receptors all stem from a male donor with acne. Each CDR3 is given with its conserved first and last residue. D genes are given only for firm matches. Some rows mark clone size as missing; the rest say once, few, many or name a class of expanded clone.

TRBV4-2	TRBD1	.	TRBJ2-5	CASSQEVGTGETQYF	TGTGCCAGCAGCCAAGAAGTCGGGACAGGAGAGACCCAGTACTTC
TRBV19	.	.	TRBJ1-5	CASSIPYDQPQHF	TGTGCCAGTAGTATCCCGTATGATCAGCCCCAGCATTTT
TRBV9	TRBD1	once	TRBJ1-6	CASSVGAGGLTLHF	TGTGCCAGCAGCGTAGGGGCAGGGGGCCTAACCCTCCACTTT
TRBV20-1	TRBD2	many	TRBJ2-6	CSARVSSWGTSGSAGANVLTF	TGCAGTGCTAGAGTTAGTTCTTGGGGGACTAGCGGGAGTGCTGGGGCCAACGTCCTGACTTTC
TRBV12-3/TRBV12-4	.	.	TRBJ1-1	CASTLGNTEAFF	TGTGCCAGCACCCTGGGGAACACTGAAGCTTTCTTT
TRBV7-8	TRBD1	.	TRBJ2-3	CASSVGQGWGTDTQYF	TGTGCCAGCAGTGTGGGACAGGGCTGGGGCACAGATACGCAGTATTTT
TRBV7-9	TRBD1	.	TRBJ2-1	CASSLGGQEQFF	TGTGCCAGCAGCTTAGGGGGACAGGAGCAGTTCTTC
TRBV6-6	.	many	TRBJ2-7	CASTPRTDSYEQYF	TGTGCCAGCACCCCACGGACGGACTCCTACGAGCAGTACTTC
TRBV14	.	.	TRBJ1-2	CASSPGTPVEAGYTF	TGTGCCAGCAGCCCGGGGACCCCTGTAGAGGCTGGCTACACCTTC
TRBV5-5	.	.	TRBJ2-7	CASSLGGRPEQYF	TGTGCCAGCAGCTTGGGAGGGAGACCCGAGCAGTACTTC
TRBV7-9	TRBD2	once	TRBJ2-5	CASSQTWEGAETQYF	TGTGCCAGCAGCCAGACCTGGGAGGGCGCAGAGACCCAGTACTTC
TRBV7-8	.	.	TRBJ1-1	CASSLGRIRNTEAFF	TGTGCCAGCAGCTTAGGAAGGATTCGGAACACTGAAGCTTTCTTT